Below are 21 T cell receptor beta chains sequenced from a single sample in a study of beta chain features in type 1 diabetes. Sequenced material consisted of expressed TCRB transcripts (all of the isolated RNA was reverse transcribed). Generated by immunoSEQ multiplex PCR, the TCRdb table keeps only in-frame clones and is missing some. The sample has hundreds of thousands of clones, 11% seen once. Sequencing was done on a sample of naive CD4+ T cells from blood. These receptors came from a woman in her 30s in good health.

This clone was detected a few times. This chain uses TRBV30 with TRBJ2-5; a weak D match, TRBD1 (6 bases). The germline gives CDR1 GTSNPN, CDR2 SVGIG (reference sequence). V was shortened by 5 bases and J by 5 bases, with 15 bases between the two germline ends. CDR3 length equals 13 residues. The chain's CDR3 is CAWGQFPGETQYF. As DNA, the CDR3 is TGTGCCTGGGGACAGTTTCCCGGGGAGACCCAGTACTTC.

This clone was counted between two and nine times. The rearrangement links TRBV28 to TRBJ1-2, with 7 bases that match TRBD1. V dropped 7 bases and J dropped 7; count of bases not matched to a gene: 12. This CDR3 is 14 amino acids long. Germline-derived CDR1 and CDR2 are MDHEN and SYDVKM. CDR3 residues: CASIPDRAGGGYTF. The CDR3 coding sequence is TGTGCCAGCATTCCCGACAGGGCAGGAGGTGGCTACACCTTC.

As for this clone: The same CDR3 arises from other DNA sequences in this sample as well. This chain uses TRBV5-1 with TRBJ1-1; D is unclear. Germline V gene sequence: CDR1 SGHRS, CDR2 YFSETQ. The V end was cut by 0 bases, the J end by 0 bases, with 3 bases between. This CDR3 is built from 13 residues. This chain's CDR3 is CASSLAVNTEAFF. The DNA for the CDR3 is TGCGCCAGCAGCTTGGCAGTGAACACTGAAGCTTTCTTT. Supplemented by reference TRBV5-1 and TRBJ1-1, the full variable domain reads KAGVTQTPRYLIKTRGQQVTLSCSPISGHRSVSWYQQTPGQGLQFLFEYFSETQRNKGNFPGRFSGRQFSNSRSEMNVSTLELGDSALYLCASSLAVNTEAFFGQGTRLTVV.

This clone has a handful of counts. The chain links TRBV18 to TRBJ2-1; no clear D gene. The CDR3 loop spans 11 amino acids. Trimming removed 6 bases from V and 5 bases from J, with 5 bases in between. Germline V lookup: CDR1 KGHSH, CDR2 LQKENI. The CDR3 region is CASSLDNEQFF. The DNA for the CDR3 is TGTGCCAGCTCTCTAGACAATGAGCAGTTCTTC.

The rearrangement links TRBV7-3 to TRBJ2-3; 10 bases match TRBD2. V was clipped by 1 base and J by 1 base; unmatched bases: 2. Looked up from germline, CDR1 is SGHTA and CDR2 is FQGTGA. CDR3 length: 16 residues. The CDR3 reads CASSLNLAGGTDTQYF. In DNA form, the CDR3 reads TGTGCCAGCAGCTTAAACCTAGCGGGAGGCACAGATACGCAGTATTTT.

A few counts support this clone. J is TRBJ2-1 and V is TRBV7-3; 9 nucleotides match TRBD2. This CDR3 is 15 amino acids long. Germline V gene lookup returns CDR1 SGHTA and CDR2 FQGTGA. V shed 5 bases, J shed 5 bases, and the junction held 7 bases outside the gene matches. As DNA, the CDR3 is TGTGCCAGCAGCATTAGCGGGAGAATCAACAATGAGCAGTTCTTC. It yields the protein CASSISGRINNEQFF. Using reference TRBV7-3 and TRBJ2-1 for the parts outside the CDR3, the full variable domain is GAGVSQTPSNKVTEKGKYVELRCDPISGHTALYWYRQSLGQGPEFLIYFQGTGAADDSGLPNDRFFAVRPEGSVSTLKIQRTERGDSAVYLCASSISGRINNEQFFGPGTRLTVL.

This clone was detected only a few times. V gene TRBV30 combines with J gene TRBJ1-5, with 7 bases lining up with TRBD1. From germline, CDR1 is GTSNPN and CDR2 SVGIG (reference sequence). The trim removed 6 bases at V and 4 bases at J, leaving 6 bases unmatched. The CDR3 length is 13 residues. CDR3 protein: CACTTGHNQPQHF. CDR3 coding DNA: TGTGCCTGTACGACAGGGCATAATCAGCCCCAGCATTTT.

Of note for this clone: Other DNA variants within this sample encode the same CDR3. The chain links TRBV19 to TRBJ2-3, with 9 bases fitting TRBD1. This CDR3 spans 14 amino acids. Trimming cost V 6 bases and J 2 bases; bases outside gene matches: 3. Germline CDR1 LNHDA, CDR2 SQIVND (reference sequence). CDR3 sequence: CASRDRGNTDTQYF. The CDR3 coding sequence is TGTGCCAGTAGGGACAGGGGTAACACAGATACGCAGTATTTT.

This clone was seen a handful of times. CDR3 bases: TGCAGCGTTGAAGATGGCAGGGATCGGGGCTACACCTTC. The encoded protein is CSVEDGRDRGYTF. This chain links TRBV29-1 with TRBJ1-2; possibly TRBD1 for D (5 bases). The V end was cut by 0 bases, the J end by 8 bases, with 13 bases between. Germline-derived CDR1 and CDR2 are SQVTM and ANQGSEA. This CDR3 region has 13 residues.

The rearrangement joins TRBV5-1 to TRBJ2-7; tentatively, D is TRBD2 (5 bases). V was shortened by 3 bases and J by 0 bases, with 13 bases between the two germline ends. The CDR3 length is 15 residues. CDR1 is SGHRS, CDR2 YFSETQ, per germline. This CDR3 reads CASSYGGRRSYEQYF. The CDR3 DNA reads as TGCGCCAGCAGCTATGGAGGAAGGCGCTCCTACGAGCAGTACTTC. Full variable domain (remainder filled in from reference TRBV5-1 and TRBJ2-7): KAGVTQTPRYLIKTRGQQVTLSCSPISGHRSVSWYQQTPGQGLQFLFEYFSETQRNKGNFPGRFSGRQFSNSRSEMNVSTLELGDSALYLCASSYGGRRSYEQYFGPGTRLTVT.

The chain links TRBV28 to TRBJ2-3; 7 nucleotides align to TRBD1. CDR3 size: 12 residues. Germline assignment: CDR1 MDHEN and CDR2 SYDVKM. Unmatched junction bases numbered 6, after V lost 10 bases and J lost 5 bases. The CDR3: CATETGVDTQYF. Here the CDR3 DNA reads TGTGCCACCGAAACAGGGGTAGATACGCAGTATTTT. Full variable domain (remainder filled in from reference TRBV28 and TRBJ2-3): DVKVTQSSRYLVKRTGEKVFLECVQDMDHENMFWYRQDPGLGLRLIYFSYDVKMKEKGDIPEGYSVSREKKERFSLILESASTNQTSMYLCATETGVDTQYFGPGTRLTVL.

The chain couples TRBV18 to TRBJ2-2; 9 bases line up with TRBD1. This CDR3 has 16 amino acids. J lost 1 base, V lost 0 bases, and 0 bases had no gene match. CDR1 and CDR2 (germline): KGHSH, LQKENI. CDR3 in amino acids: CASSPPGQGNTGELFF. The CDR3 DNA reads TGTGCCAGCTCACCACCGGGACAGGGGAACACCGGGGAGCTGTTTTTT. Full variable domain (remainder filled in from reference TRBV18 and TRBJ2-2): NAGVMQNPRHLVRRRGQEARLRCSPMKGHSHVYWYRQLPEEGLKFMVYLQKENIIDESGMPKERFSAEFPKEGPSILRIQQVVRGDSAAYFCASSPPGQGNTGELFFGEGSRLTVL.

This clone came up a few times. The rearrangement links TRBV7-2 to TRBJ2-3; a possible D gene is TRBD2 (6 bases). V was trimmed by 1 base and J by 0 bases, leaving 14 bases between them. The CDR3 length is 17 residues. CDR1 and CDR2 from the germline V gene are SGHTA and FQGNSA. The CDR3 protein is CASSLVGAGQSTDTQYF. Written as DNA, the CDR3 is TGTGCCAGCAGCTTAGTTGGGGCGGGGCAAAGCACAGATACGCAGTATTTT.

The chain couples TRBV7-2 to TRBJ2-7, with D tentatively TRBD2 (6 bases). Between the trimmed V and J ends, which lost 1 base and 3 bases, there was a span of 16 bases. The CDR3 has 16 residues. From germline, CDR1 is SGHTA and CDR2 FQGNSA. The CDR3 DNA reads TGTGCCAGCAGCTTAGGGCTACGAGTGCGGGGCTACGAGCAGTACTTC. Its translation: CASSLGLRVRGYEQYF.

This clone was found once. The chain joins TRBV19 to TRBJ2-1; the match to TRBD2 covers 13 bases. Germline loops: CDR1 LNHDA, CDR2 SQIVND (reference sequence). V lost 9 bases, J lost 0 bases, and 5 bases stayed unmatched. The CDR3 extends over 16 amino acids. This chain's CDR3 is CASGLAGENSYNEQFF. CDR3 nucleotide sequence: TGTGCCAGCGGACTAGCGGGAGAGAACTCCTACAATGAGCAGTTCTTC. The entire variable domain, with the rest obtained from reference TRBV19 and TRBJ2-1, is as follows: DGGITQSPKYLFRKEGQNVTLSCEQNLNHDAMYWYRQDPGQGLRLIYYSQIVNDFQKGDIAEGYSVSREKKESFPLTVTSAQKNPTAFYLCASGLAGENSYNEQFFGPGTRLTVL.

This clone has only a few counts. This rearrangement joins TRBV7-3 to TRBJ1-2; the D is unclear. With 2 bases removed from V and 2 bases from J, the gap between germline ends came to 12 bases. The CDR3 sequence is 15 residues long. Germline V gives CDR1 SGHTA, CDR2 FQGTGA. CDR3 coding DNA: TGTGCCAGCAGCTTAGCTCCAGACATGAACTATGGCTACACCTTC. Protein sequence: CASSLAPDMNYGYTF.

The chain carries TRBV27 and TRBJ1-1; unclear D gene. Trimming took 2 bases from V and 4 from J, leaving 14 bases between them. Germline loops: CDR1 MNHEY, CDR2 SMNVEV (reference sequence). The CDR3 spans 15 residues. The CDR3 here is CASSLTPPGGTEAFF. The DNA of the CDR3 is TGTGCCAGCAGTTTAACCCCACCGGGAGGCACTGAAGCTTTCTTT.

This rearrangement joins TRBV11-2 to TRBJ1-2; D not resolved. There are 14 residues in the CDR3. Trimming cost V 3 bases and J 4 bases, with 12 bases left between them. Germline loops: CDR1 SGHAT, CDR2 FQNNGV. As DNA, the CDR3 is TGTGCCAGCAGCTTTCCCGGGGAGGTCTATGGCTACACCTTC. Translated, it gives CASSFPGEVYGYTF.

This clone was seen a handful of times. The chain joins TRBV15 to TRBJ2-1, with D possibly being TRBD1 (5 bases). The V and J ends lost 4 bases and 13 bases respectively, with 11 bases between them. The germline gives CDR1 LNHNV, CDR2 YYDKDF (reference sequence). The CDR3 consists of 11 residues. The CDR3 coding sequence is TGTGCCACCAGCAATTTAGGGGTACAGTTCTTC. Translating it yields CATSNLGVQFF.

The chain recombines TRBV15 with TRBJ2-3; TRBD1 matches at 8 bases. This CDR3 region has 16 residues. Germline V gene sequence: CDR1 LNHNV, CDR2 YYDKDF (reference sequence). Unmatched junction bases numbered 7, after V lost 4 bases and J lost 1 base. CDR3 loop: CATSIGPGQGTDTQYF. The DNA for the CDR3 is TGTGCCACCAGCATTGGGCCGGGACAGGGCACAGATACGCAGTATTTT.

The gene calls are TRBV14 and TRBJ2-7; no clear D gene. The germline gives CDR1 SGHDN, CDR2 FVKESK. The V and J ends lost 1 base and 0 bases respectively, with 4 bases between them. The length of the CDR3 is 13 residues. CDR3 loop: CASSQGSSYEQYF. CDR3 DNA sequence: TGTGCCAGCAGCCAAGGGAGCTCCTACGAGCAGTACTTC.